The 6 T cell receptor beta chains listed next were all sequenced from one sample in a study of cytotoxic CD8 clonotypes in ibrutinib-treated CLL. The data were produced by immunoSEQ multiplex PCR, yet TCRdb's version contains in-frame clones alone and is incomplete. The sample consists of about 160,000 clones, roughly 80% of them appearing once. The sequencing here drew on PBMCs, taken after 12 months of ibrutinib treatment. The receptors originated from a human donor with chronic lymphocytic leukemia.

The chain's CDR3 is CASSLPLREGRETQYF. CDR3 coding DNA: TGTGCCAGCAGCTTACCATTGCGGGAGGGCCGGGAGACCCAGTACTTC. The rearrangement joins TRBV7-2 to TRBJ2-5; 9 nucleotides line up with TRBD2. Germline values: CDR1 SGHTA, CDR2 FQGNSA. With 2 bases clipped from V and 5 bases from J, the junction kept 9 bases outside the gene matches. The CDR3 sequence is 16 residues long.

The table lists this clone with a count of one. The chain is built from TRBV6-5 and TRBJ2-1, with unresolved D. With 0 bases removed from V and 15 bases from J, the gap between germline ends came to 15 bases. The germline V gene has CDR1 MNHEY and CDR2 SVGAGI. The CDR3 spans 13 residues. The CDR3 here is CASSYSKLGFAFF. CDR3 DNA: TGTGCCAGCAGTTACTCGAAGCTGGGTTTTGCGTTCTTC.

This chain links TRBV6-6 with TRBJ1-5; D unresolved. This CDR3 region has 14 residues. Deletions cut 6 bases from V and 0 bases from J, with 9 bases between. Germline V gives CDR1 MNHNY, CDR2 SVGAGI (reference sequence). The CDR3 spells CASRVDNSNQPQHF. CDR3 coding DNA: TGTGCCAGCAGAGTCGATAATAGCAATCAGCCCCAGCATTTT.

The chain joins TRBV5-1 to TRBJ1-1; 12 nucleotides agree with TRBD1. The length of the CDR3 is 17 residues. V trimming: 4 bases; J trimming: 4 bases; junction bases outside the gene matches: 11. Germline lookup yields CDR1 SGHRS and CDR2 YFSETQ. The CDR3 is CASSPVPGQGAGTEAFF. In DNA, the CDR3 is TGCGCCAGCAGCCCCGTCCCGGGACAGGGGGCGGGCACTGAAGCTTTCTTT.

The chain recombines TRBV15 with TRBJ1-1; D unresolved. Germline V CDR1 and CDR2: LNHNV, YYDKDF (reference sequence). The CDR3 runs 12 residues. The V end lost 8 bases, the J end lost 1 base, and 8 bases lay between the germline ends. Written as DNA, the CDR3 is TGTGCCACCGCTGTGCCGAACACTGAAGCTTTCTTT. Translating gives CATAVPNTEAFF.

CDR3 in amino acids: CASSHARHKSGNTIYF. The DNA of the CDR3 is TGTGCCAGCAGTCATGCCAGGCACAAATCTGGAAACACCATATATTTT. The chain links TRBV9 to TRBJ1-3; no firm D call. The ends were cut back, 5 bases at V and 1 base at J, with 16 bases in the middle. Germline loops: CDR1 SGDLS, CDR2 YYNGEE. This CDR3 spans 16 amino acids. Full variable domain (missing parts from reference TRBV9 and TRBJ1-3): DSGVTQTPKHLITATGQRVTLRCSPRSGDLSVYWYQQSLDQGLQFLIQYYNGEERAKGNILERFSAQQFPDLHSELNLSSLELGDSALYFCASSHARHKSGNTIYFGEGSWLTVV.